These 29 T cell receptor beta chains were all obtained from the same sample, sequenced in a study of CD8+ T cells in alopecia areata. Extraction and reverse transcription of RNA yielded cDNA as the sequencing template. The method was immunoSEQ multiplex PCR; TCRdb's version includes in-frame clones alone and lacks a portion of them. The table records around 290,000 clones, about three fifths of them present only once. Treatment noted: oral pan-JAK inhibitor, 5-10 mg twice daily. Material: CD4+ T cells sorted from blood, obtained at week 24, from a patient treated with tofacitinib. The receptors come from a human donor with alopecia areata.

The chain uses TRBV28 and TRBJ2-6; D remains unclear. Per the germline V gene, CDR1 is MDHEN and CDR2 is SYDVKM. V shed 2 bases and J shed 2 bases, with 13 bases lying between them. This CDR3 region has 17 residues. The CDR3 nucleotides are TGTGCCAGCAGTTTAGTCCCCCCAGGCGCTGGGGCCAACGTCCTGACTTTC. This encodes CASSLVPPGAGANVLTF. The full variable domain, with the rest looked up from reference TRBV28 and TRBJ2-6, is DVKVTQSSRYLVKRTGEKVFLECVQDMDHENMFWYRQDPGLGLRLIYFSYDVKMKEKGDIPEGYSVSREKKERFSLILESASTNQTSMYLCASSLVPPGAGANVLTFGAGSRLTVL.

This clone was counted only a few times. The V call is TRBV29-1, the J call TRBJ2-5; maybe TRBD1 (6 bases). The germline V gene encodes CDR1 SQVTM and CDR2 ANQGSEA. The CDR3 is 12 residues long. V lost 4 bases and J lost 5, with 11 bases in between. The chain's CDR3 is CSVGTARETQYF. For the CDR3, the DNA is TGCAGCGTTGGGACAGCCCGGGAGACCCAGTACTTC.

V is TRBV2 and J is TRBJ1-6; D might be TRBD1 (6 bases). CDR1 is SNHLY, CDR2 FYNNEI, per germline. V was shortened by 5 bases and J by 3 bases, with 17 bases between the two germline ends. The CDR3 spans 17 residues. Here the CDR3 DNA reads TGTGCCAGCAGTTCCACCTCGTCAGGGGACTATAATTCACCCCTCCACTTT. Amino acids: CASSSTSSGDYNSPLHF.

This clone has only a few counts. The same CDR3 arises from other DNA sequences in this sample as well. The genes are TRBV27 and TRBJ1-2, with TRBD1 identical over 8 bases. CDR1 MNHEY and CDR2 SMNVEV come from the germline V gene (reference sequence). The CDR3 spans 13 residues. The J segment lost 4 bases and the V segment lost 5 bases, leaving 3 bases of the junction unmatched. This CDR3 is CASSPGQGYGYTF. CDR3 in DNA: TGTGCCAGCAGTCCCGGACAGGGCTATGGCTACACCTTC.

The chain employs TRBV20-1 and TRBJ2-1; no reliable D call. The CDR3 is made up of 10 amino acids. Germline V gene data show CDR1 as DFQATT and CDR2 as SNEGSKA (reference sequence). Trimming cost V 3 bases and J 5 bases, with 2 bases left between them. The CDR3 DNA follows: TGCAGTGCTAGCGACAATGAGCAGTTCTTC. This sequence encodes CSASDNEQFF.

The chain has TRBV4-1 and TRBJ1-5; D gene ambiguous. Germline CDR1 and CDR2: MGHRA and YSYEKL. The germline V and J ends were trimmed by 4 bases and 3 bases, with 28 bases remaining between them. The CDR3 consists of 20 residues. CDR3 DNA: TGCGCCAGCAGCCGCGGGCCGGGCCCCAGTCGGGTAGTGCCCAATCAGCCCCAGCATTTT. Its translation: CASSRGPGPSRVVPNQPQHF.

This clone was seen just once. J is TRBJ1-2 and V is TRBV30, with TRBD1 matching over 9 bases. The germline V gene encodes CDR1 GTSNPN and CDR2 SVGIG (reference sequence). This CDR3 has 12 residues. The V and J ends lost 7 bases and 7 bases, in that order; junction bases with no gene match: 7. The CDR3 sequence is CASRTGASGYTF. The CDR3, as DNA: TGTGCCTCCAGGACAGGGGCGAGTGGCTACACCTTC.

The rearrangement uses TRBV29-1 and TRBJ1-2; D is undetermined. The V and J ends lost 3 bases and 0 bases respectively, with 11 bases between them. The germline V gene encodes CDR1 SQVTM and CDR2 ANQGSEA. The CDR3 extends over 14 amino acids. The CDR3: CSVDLTGSNYGYTF. CDR3 nucleotides: TGCAGCGTTGATCTTACGGGATCTAACTATGGCTACACCTTC.

This clone was found a few times. The rearrangement uses TRBV7-2 and TRBJ1-6, with TRBD1 matching 8 bases. The CDR3 runs 19 residues. Germline V gene data show CDR1 as SGHTA and CDR2 as FQGNSA. After removal of 5 bases from V and 0 bases from J, the junction contained 12 bases not matched to a gene. CDR3 coding DNA: TGTGCCAGCAGCCGGGACAGGAACCTGGGGGCCTCCTATAATTCACCCCTCCACTTT. Translating it yields CASSRDRNLGASYNSPLHF.

The chain has TRBV30 and TRBJ1-2; D gene unclear. Trimming took 3 bases from V and 8 from J, leaving 13 bases between them. In germline, CDR1 is GTSNPN, CDR2 SVGIG (reference sequence). The CDR3 runs to 12 residues. The CDR3 coding sequence is TGTGCCTGGAGGCGTTCCGGGGTAGGCTACACCTTC. It is translated as CAWRRSGVGYTF.

The chain links TRBV4-2 to TRBJ2-1, with D perhaps matching TRBD2 (6 bases). The CDR3 runs to 13 residues. V was trimmed by 4 bases and J by 6 bases, leaving 10 bases between them. The V gene's germline CDR1 is LGHNA and CDR2 YNFKEQ. Written as DNA, the CDR3 is TGTGCCAGCAGCCGGGGACTGTCCAATGAGCAGTTCTTC. Encoded protein: CASSRGLSNEQFF.

This clone was found a few times. The CDR3 region has the DNA TGTGCCCTGGCGGCGGGCTACGAGCAGTACTTC. This encodes CALAAGYEQYF. The chain couples TRBV30 to TRBJ2-7; D is possibly TRBD2 (5 bases). V dropped 8 bases and J dropped 3 bases, with 11 bases sitting between them. The CDR3 loop spans 11 amino acids. CDR1 and CDR2 from the germline V gene are GTSNPN and SVGIG (reference sequence).

The V and J genes are TRBV6-1 and TRBJ1-2, with D maybe TRBD1 (5 bases). The germline V gene encodes CDR1 MNHNS and CDR2 SASEGT. Trimming stripped 2 bases from V and 5 bases from J, with 15 bases between. The length of the CDR3 is 15 residues. CDR3 protein: CASSEIRGLVYGYTF. In DNA, the CDR3 is TGTGCCAGCAGTGAAATAAGGGGTCTCGTTTATGGCTACACCTTC.

This chain joins TRBV7-8 and TRBJ1-1, with 7 bases matching TRBD1. J gave up 0 bases and V 8 bases, and 9 bases lay outside the gene matches. Germline loops: CDR1 SGHVS, CDR2 FQNEAQ. The length of the CDR3 is 15 residues. CDR3 bases: TGTGCCAGCTGCTCCACAGGGGATTTGAACACTGAAGCTTTCTTT. It translates to CASCSTGDLNTEAFF.

The V gene is TRBV30, the J gene TRBJ2-7, with D tentatively TRBD2 (5 bases). This CDR3 comprises 14 residues. Germline V gives CDR1 GTSNPN, CDR2 SVGIG (reference sequence). V was pared by 1 base and J by 6 bases, with 16 bases between. The CDR3 reads CAWSGLGLGSEQYF. DNA for the CDR3: TGTGCCTGGAGTGGTTTGGGATTAGGGAGCGAGCAGTACTTC.

The V gene is TRBV4-1, the J gene TRBJ2-3; 8 bases match TRBD1. CDR1 and CDR2 from the germline V gene are MGHRA and YSYEKL. The V and J ends lost 1 base and 5 bases, in that order; junction bases with no gene match: 2. The CDR3 has 14 residues. CDR3 sequence: CASSQVGQGDTQYF. The CDR3 nucleotides are TGCGCCAGCAGCCAAGTAGGACAGGGAGATACGCAGTATTTT.

This chain joins TRBV29-1 and TRBJ2-7; tentative D call: TRBD1 (5 bases). The CDR3 totals 11 residues. The germline V and J ends were trimmed by 4 bases and 7 bases, with 11 bases remaining between them. Germline CDR1 and CDR2: SQVTM and ANQGSEA. CDR3 residues: CSVGQGEEQYF. Here the CDR3 DNA reads TGCAGCGTTGGGCAGGGTGAGGAGCAGTACTTC.

This clone was seen a few times. This chain uses TRBV4-1 with TRBJ2-5; TRBD1 is a possible D gene (6 bases). Germline V gives CDR1 MGHRA, CDR2 YSYEKL. This CDR3 contains 14 residues. V was cut by 1 base and J by 2 bases, with 8 bases left in between. CDR3 in amino acids: CASSQGQVQETQYF. In nucleotides, the CDR3 is TGCGCCAGCAGCCAAGGACAGGTACAAGAGACCCAGTACTTC.

This chain uses TRBV10-3 with TRBJ2-7, with D perhaps matching TRBD2 (5 bases). The germline gives CDR1 ENHRY, CDR2 SYGVKD. The length of the CDR3 is 13 residues. The V and J ends lost 4 bases and 5 bases respectively, with 12 bases between them. The CDR3 bases are TGTGCCATCAGTGGGACTGAGAGGAACGAGCAGTACTTC. Translating gives CAISGTERNEQYF.

This clone was counted a single time. This rearrangement joins TRBV9 to TRBJ2-5; 8 bases align to TRBD1. Per the germline V gene, CDR1 is SGDLS and CDR2 is YYNGEE. The J segment lost 4 bases and the V segment lost 2 bases, leaving 4 bases of the junction unmatched. The CDR3 totals 14 residues. In nucleotides, the CDR3 is TGTGCCAGCAGCGTTGCCCAGGGGGCAGAGACCCAGTACTTC. It codes for CASSVAQGAETQYF. The full variable domain, rest sourced from reference TRBV9 and TRBJ2-5, is DSGVTQTPKHLITATGQRVTLRCSPRSGDLSVYWYQQSLDQGLQFLIQYYNGEERAKGNILERFSAQQFPDLHSELNLSSLELGDSALYFCASSVAQGAETQYFGPGTRLLVL.

This clone was seen only a few times. This chain links TRBV7-9 with TRBJ1-1, with unresolved D. Germline loops: CDR1 SEHNR, CDR2 FQNEAQ (reference sequence). The CDR3 extends over 11 amino acids. With 5 bases removed from V and 6 bases from J, the gap between germline ends came to 7 bases. The CDR3 region is CASSLFAEAFF. As DNA, the CDR3 is TGTGCCAGCAGCCTCTTCGCTGAAGCTTTCTTT. Full variable domain (rest looked up from reference TRBV7-9 and TRBJ1-1): DTGVSQNPRHKITKRGQNVTFRCDPISEHNRLYWYRQTLGQGPEFLTYFQNEAQLEKSRLLSDRFSAERPKGSFSTLEIQRTEQGDSAMYLCASSLFAEAFFGQGTRLTVV.

J is TRBJ1-2 and V is TRBV7-2; tentative D call: TRBD1 (5 bases). V lost 0 bases to trimming and J lost 3 bases, with 11 bases between them. This CDR3 is 15 amino acids long. Germline CDR1 and CDR2: SGHTA and FQGNSA. The CDR3 coding sequence is TGTGCCAGCAGCTTAGCGAGCAGGGCCTACTATGGCTACACCTTC. Residues: CASSLASRAYYGYTF. Full variable domain (outside the CDR3, taken from reference TRBV7-2 and TRBJ1-2): GAGVSQSPSNKVTEKGKDVELRCDPISGHTALYWYRQSLGQGLEFLIYFQGNSAPDKSGLPSDRFSAERTGGSVSTLTIQRTQQEDSAVYLCASSLASRAYYGYTFGSGTRLTVV.

V usage is TRBV5-1 and J usage is TRBJ2-7, with a tentative D call TRBD2 (5 bases). Germline V gene sequence: CDR1 SGHRS, CDR2 YFSETQ. The CDR3 length is 16 residues. V lost 0 bases, J lost 0 bases, and 13 bases lay in between. CDR3 in DNA: TGCGCCAGCAGCTTGGCGCGGTTAGGGAGCTCCTACGAGCAGTACTTC. It specifies CASSLARLGSSYEQYF.

The rearrangement links TRBV6-5 to TRBJ2-7; 8 bases are a match to TRBD1. Germline V gene data show CDR1 as MNHEY and CDR2 as SVGAGI. The CDR3 loop spans 13 amino acids. V shed 6 bases, J shed 4 bases, and the junction held 5 bases outside the gene matches. The CDR3 spells CASSRGTGYEQYF. The CDR3 DNA is TGTGCCAGCAGCAGAGGGACAGGATACGAGCAGTACTTC.

The rearrangement links TRBV7-9 to TRBJ1-1; D remains unclear. Trimming pared 8 bases from V and 3 bases from J, leaving 19 bases between. The CDR3 runs 15 residues. Germline CDR1 reads SEHNR; CDR2 reads FQNEAQ (reference sequence). The CDR3 is CASAIGLGVDTEAFF. The CDR3 DNA reads TGTGCCAGCGCGATAGGGCTGGGCGTGGACACTGAAGCTTTCTTT.

The V gene is TRBV5-4, the J gene TRBJ2-5; D uncertain. With 0 bases removed from V and 0 bases from J, the gap between germline ends came to 3 bases. Looked up from germline, CDR1 is SGHNT and CDR2 is YYREEE (reference sequence). The CDR3 spans 13 residues. DNA for the CDR3: TGTGCCAGCAGCTTGGGGAACCAAGAGACCCAGTACTTC. Amino acid sequence: CASSLGNQETQYF.

This chain uses TRBV5-4 with TRBJ1-1; D uncertain. The germline V gene has CDR1 SGHNT and CDR2 YYREEE (reference sequence). The V end lost 7 bases, the J end lost 1 base, and 8 bases lay between the germline ends. The CDR3 covers 12 residues. This CDR3 reads CASGLRNTEAFF. Written as DNA, the CDR3 is TGTGCCAGCGGCCTGAGGAACACTGAAGCTTTCTTT. Full variable domain (missing parts from reference TRBV5-4 and TRBJ1-1): ETGVTQSPTHLIKTRGQQVTLRCSSQSGHNTVSWYQQALGQGPQFIFQYYREEENGRGNFPPRFSGLQFPNYSSELNVNALELDDSALYLCASGLRNTEAFFGQGTRLTVV.

In DNA, the CDR3 is TGTGCCTGGAGTGTACCATGGGGACAGGGGCCCTTAGAAAAACTGTTTTTT. The encoded protein is CAWSVPWGQGPLEKLFF. The V gene is TRBV30, the J gene TRBJ1-4, with 10 bases matching TRBD1. The CDR3 has 17 residues. Losses at the gene ends were 0 bases for V and 8 bases for J; bases not matched to a gene: 12. Germline V gene data show CDR1 as GTSNPN and CDR2 as SVGIG (reference sequence).

V and J are TRBV30 and TRBJ1-1; 7 positions agree with TRBD1. CDR3 length equals 13 residues. Germline CDR1 and CDR2: GTSNPN and SVGIG (reference sequence). Germline trimming cut 3 bases from V and 4 bases from J; bases unmatched to any gene: 5. The CDR3 DNA reads TGTGCCTGGAGGACAGGGCCGGGCACTGAAGCTTTCTTT. Its protein product is CAWRTGPGTEAFF.